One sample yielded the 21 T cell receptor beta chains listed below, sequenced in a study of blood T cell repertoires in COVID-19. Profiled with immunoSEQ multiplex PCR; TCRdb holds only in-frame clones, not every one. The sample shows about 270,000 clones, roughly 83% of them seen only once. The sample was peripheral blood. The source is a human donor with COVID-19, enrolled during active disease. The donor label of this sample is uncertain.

The DNA for the CDR3 is TGTGCCAGCAGTTTAACCGGGACTAGAAGGGTCAATGAGCAGTTCTTC. Protein sequence: CASSLTGTRRVNEQFF. The gene calls are TRBV28 and TRBJ2-1; 8 bases map to TRBD2. This CDR3 is 16 amino acids long. V gave up 2 bases and J gave up 6 bases; unmatched junction bases: 9. The V gene's germline CDR1 is MDHEN and CDR2 SYDVKM. Looking up the rest from reference TRBV28 and TRBJ2-1 gives the full variable domain: DVKVTQSSRYLVKRTGEKVFLECVQDMDHENMFWYRQDPGLGLRLIYFSYDVKMKEKGDIPEGYSVSREKKERFSLILESASTNQTSMYLCASSLTGTRRVNEQFFGPGTRLTVL.

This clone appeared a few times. For the CDR3, the DNA is TGTGCCAGCAGCTTAGGGACAGTTTACAATCAGCCCCAGCATTTT. Its protein is CASSLGTVYNQPQHF. The gene calls are TRBV7-9 and TRBJ1-5; weak D call: TRBD1 (6 bases). CDR1 and CDR2 from the germline V gene are SEHNR and FQNEAQ (reference sequence). CDR3 size: 15 residues. Trimming cost V 1 base and J 3 bases, with 10 bases left between them.

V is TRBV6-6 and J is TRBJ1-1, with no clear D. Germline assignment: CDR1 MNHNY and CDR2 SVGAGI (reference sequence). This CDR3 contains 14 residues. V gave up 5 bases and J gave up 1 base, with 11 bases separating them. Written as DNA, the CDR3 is TGTGCCAGCAGTACTCAGAGAGGGAACACTGAAGCTTTCTTT. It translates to CASSTQRGNTEAFF.

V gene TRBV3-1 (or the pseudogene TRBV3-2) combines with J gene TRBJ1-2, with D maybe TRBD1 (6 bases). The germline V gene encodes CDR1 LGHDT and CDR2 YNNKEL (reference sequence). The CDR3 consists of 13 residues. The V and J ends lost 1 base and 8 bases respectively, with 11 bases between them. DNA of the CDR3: TGTGCCAGCAGCCAAGGAGACAGGAGGGGCTACACCTTC. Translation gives CASSQGDRRGYTF.

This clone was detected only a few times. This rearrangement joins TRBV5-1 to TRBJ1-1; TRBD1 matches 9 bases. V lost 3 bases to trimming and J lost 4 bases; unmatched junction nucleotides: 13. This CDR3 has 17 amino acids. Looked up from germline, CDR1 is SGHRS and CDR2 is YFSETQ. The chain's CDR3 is CASSSTRDRVRFTEAFF. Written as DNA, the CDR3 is TGCGCCAGCAGCTCAACCCGGGACAGGGTGAGATTCACTGAAGCTTTCTTT.

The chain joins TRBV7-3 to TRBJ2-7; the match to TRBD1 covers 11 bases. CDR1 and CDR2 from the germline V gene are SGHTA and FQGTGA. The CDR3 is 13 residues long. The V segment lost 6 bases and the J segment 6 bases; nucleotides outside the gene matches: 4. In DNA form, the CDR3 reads TGTGCCAGCAGACCTGGGACAGGGGGCGAGCAGTACTTC. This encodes CASRPGTGGEQYF.

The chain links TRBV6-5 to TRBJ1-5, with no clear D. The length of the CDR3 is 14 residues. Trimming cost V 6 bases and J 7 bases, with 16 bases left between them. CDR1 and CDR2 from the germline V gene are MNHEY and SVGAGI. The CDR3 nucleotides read TGTGCCAGCAGCAAACGGGATGAGCCCCAGCCCCAGCATTTT. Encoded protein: CASSKRDEPQPQHF.

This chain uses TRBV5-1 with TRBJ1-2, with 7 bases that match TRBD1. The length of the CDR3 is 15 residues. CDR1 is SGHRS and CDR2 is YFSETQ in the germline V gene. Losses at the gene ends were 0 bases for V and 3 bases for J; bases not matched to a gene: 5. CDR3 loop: CASSLGTGAYYGYTF. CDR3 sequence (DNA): TGCGCCAGCAGCTTGGGGACAGGAGCCTACTATGGCTACACCTTC.

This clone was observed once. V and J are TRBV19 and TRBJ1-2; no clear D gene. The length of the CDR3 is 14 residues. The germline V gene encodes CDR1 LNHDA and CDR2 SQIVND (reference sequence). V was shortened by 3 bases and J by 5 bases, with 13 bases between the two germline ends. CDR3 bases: TGTGCCAGTAGTATCGCGATGACTGGGTATGGCTACACCTTC. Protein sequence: CASSIAMTGYGYTF.

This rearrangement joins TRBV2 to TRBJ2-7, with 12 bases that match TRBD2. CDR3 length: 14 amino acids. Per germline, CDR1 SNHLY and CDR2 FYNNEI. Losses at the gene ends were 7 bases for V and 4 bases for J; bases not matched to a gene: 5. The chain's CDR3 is CASTGLAGPYEQYF. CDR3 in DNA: TGTGCCAGCACTGGACTAGCGGGACCTTACGAGCAGTACTTC. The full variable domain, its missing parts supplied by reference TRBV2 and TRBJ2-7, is EPEVTQTPSHQVTQMGQEVILRCVPISNHLYFYWYRQILGQKVEFLVSFYNNEISEKSEIFDDQFSVERPDGSNFTLKIRSTKLEDSAMYFCASTGLAGPYEQYFGPGTRLTVT.

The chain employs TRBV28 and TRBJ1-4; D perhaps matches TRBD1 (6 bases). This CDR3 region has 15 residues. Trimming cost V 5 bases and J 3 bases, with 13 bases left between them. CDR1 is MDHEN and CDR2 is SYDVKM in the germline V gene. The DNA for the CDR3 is TGTGCCAGCAGTCCCCCGGGGACATCTAATGAAAAACTGTTTTTT. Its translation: CASSPPGTSNEKLFF.

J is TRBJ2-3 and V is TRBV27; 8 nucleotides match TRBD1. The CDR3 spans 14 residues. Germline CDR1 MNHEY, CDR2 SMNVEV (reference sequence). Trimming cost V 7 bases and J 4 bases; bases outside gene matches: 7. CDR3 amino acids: CASTPRGLADTQYF. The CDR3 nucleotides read TGTGCCAGCACCCCCAGGGGGCTGGCAGATACGCAGTATTTT.

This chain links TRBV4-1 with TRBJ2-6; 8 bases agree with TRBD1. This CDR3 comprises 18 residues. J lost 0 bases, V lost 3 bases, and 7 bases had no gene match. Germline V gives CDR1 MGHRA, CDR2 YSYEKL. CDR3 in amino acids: CASSQLDRVFSGANVLTF. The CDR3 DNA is TGCGCCAGCAGCCAGTTGGACAGGGTATTCTCTGGGGCCAACGTCCTGACTTTC.

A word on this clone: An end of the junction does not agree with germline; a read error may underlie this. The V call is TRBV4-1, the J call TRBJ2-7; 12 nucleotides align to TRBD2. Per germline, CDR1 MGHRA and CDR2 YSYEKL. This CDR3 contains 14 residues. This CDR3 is CASSQDGTSGLEPF. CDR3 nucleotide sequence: TGCGCCAGCAGCCAGGACGGGACTAGCGGGCTGGAACCCTTC.

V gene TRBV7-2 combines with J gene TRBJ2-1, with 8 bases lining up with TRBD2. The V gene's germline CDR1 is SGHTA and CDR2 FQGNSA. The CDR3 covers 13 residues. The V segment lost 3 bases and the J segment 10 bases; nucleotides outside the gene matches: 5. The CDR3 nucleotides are TGTGCCAGCAGCTTTGCTAGGACTAGCGAGCAGTTCTTC. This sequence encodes CASSFARTSEQFF.

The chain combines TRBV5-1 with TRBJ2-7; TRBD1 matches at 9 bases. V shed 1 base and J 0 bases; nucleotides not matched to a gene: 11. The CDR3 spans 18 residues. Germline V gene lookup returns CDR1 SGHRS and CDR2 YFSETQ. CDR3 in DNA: TGCGCCAGCAGCTTGAGCTCGTCCGGGACAGGGAACTCCTACGAGCAGTACTTC. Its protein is CASSLSSSGTGNSYEQYF.

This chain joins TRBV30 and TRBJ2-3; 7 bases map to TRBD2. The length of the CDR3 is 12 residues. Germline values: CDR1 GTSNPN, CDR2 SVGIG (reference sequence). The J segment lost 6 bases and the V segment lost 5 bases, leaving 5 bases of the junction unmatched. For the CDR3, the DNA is TGTGCCTGGTCGGCGGGAGACGATACGCAGTATTTT. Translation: CAWSAGDDTQYF.

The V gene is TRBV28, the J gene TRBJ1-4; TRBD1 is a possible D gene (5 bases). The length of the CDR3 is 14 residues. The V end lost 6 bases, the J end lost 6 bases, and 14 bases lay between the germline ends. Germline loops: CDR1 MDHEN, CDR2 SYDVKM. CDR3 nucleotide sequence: TGTGCCAGCAGAGGACGAACGGGGGATGAAAAACTGTTTTTT. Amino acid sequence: CASRGRTGDEKLFF.

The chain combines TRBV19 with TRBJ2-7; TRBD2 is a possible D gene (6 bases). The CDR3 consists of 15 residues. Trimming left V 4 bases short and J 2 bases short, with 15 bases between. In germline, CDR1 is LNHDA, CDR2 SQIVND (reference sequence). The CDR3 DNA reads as TGTGCCAGTAGTACCGCCGTTGGCGGGGCCTACGAGCAGTACTTC. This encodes CASSTAVGGAYEQYF.

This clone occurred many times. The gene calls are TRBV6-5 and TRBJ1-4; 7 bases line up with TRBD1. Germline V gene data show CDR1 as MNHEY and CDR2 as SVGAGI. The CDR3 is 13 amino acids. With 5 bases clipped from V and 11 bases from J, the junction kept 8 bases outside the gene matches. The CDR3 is CASSTLQDRKLFF. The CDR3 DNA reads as TGTGCCAGCAGTACCCTACAGGACAGGAAACTGTTTTTT.

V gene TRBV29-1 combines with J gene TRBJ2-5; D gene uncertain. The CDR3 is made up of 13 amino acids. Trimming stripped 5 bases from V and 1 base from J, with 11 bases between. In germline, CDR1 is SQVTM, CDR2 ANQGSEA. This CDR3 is CSVPWASQETQYF. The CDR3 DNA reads TGCAGCGTTCCCTGGGCCTCCCAAGAGACCCAGTACTTC.